The 2 T cell receptor beta chains presented below share a single source sample, sequenced in a study of somatic mutations in cytotoxic T cells in rheumatoid arthritis. Assay: immunoSEQ multiplex PCR; the TCRdb copy retains only in-frame clones and omits some. The sample has just under 6,500 clones; 77% are singletons. The sample was CD8+ T cells sorted from blood, taken at a follow-up visit. The receptors shown here come from a woman aged 65 to 85 with rheumatoid arthritis.

This chain links TRBV13 with TRBJ1-5; D call uncertain. The germline V gene encodes CDR1 PRHDT and CDR2 FYEKMQ (reference sequence). The V end was cut by 0 bases, the J end by 1 base, with 7 bases between. This CDR3 contains 15 residues. The CDR3 reads CASSLGVGSNQPQHF. CDR3 in DNA: TGTGCCAGCAGCTTAGGCGTCGGGAGCAATCAGCCCCAGCATTTT. Full variable domain (missing parts from reference TRBV13 and TRBJ1-5): AAGVIQSPRHLIKEKRETATLKCYPIPRHDTVYWYQQGPGQDPQFLISFYEKMQSDKGSIPDRFSAQQFSDYHSELNMSSLELGDSALYFCASSLGVGSNQPQHFGDGTRLSIL.

The chain carries TRBV29-1 and TRBJ2-2; 8 nucleotides align to TRBD1. Trimming cost V 4 bases and J 5 bases; bases outside gene matches: 3. Germline CDR1 and CDR2: SQVTM and ANQGSEA. The CDR3 consists of 13 residues. CDR3 in DNA: TGCAGCGTTGCACAGGGGGAAACCGGGGAGCTGTTTTTT. It yields the protein CSVAQGETGELFF.